One sample yielded the 27 T cell receptor beta chains listed below, sequenced in a study of neurological immune-mediated disorders. One entry per CDR3 protein, called by TCRdb with MiXCR from the 5' RACE reads. The profile shows about 60,000 distinct CDR3 sequences, 3% to 4% of them singletons. Material: PBMCs. The receptor set was obtained from a woman aged 55-70 years with multiple sclerosis.

A remark on this clonotype: At one end the junction does not follow the germline gene, possibly because of a read error. V usage is TRBV28 and J usage is TRBJ1-1; D is unresolved. Germline assignment: CDR1 MDHEN and CDR2 SYDVKM. The CDR3 runs to 12 residues. The CDR3 region has the DNA TGTGACAGCAGGACCGTAGTGACTGAAGCTTTCTTT. It specifies CDSRTVVTEAFF.

As to this clonotype: Since a much larger clone is just one base distant, this may be a read error. The V and J genes are TRBV5-1 and TRBJ2-7; the D gene is possibly TRBD2 (6 bases). Trimming removed 2 bases at V and 0 bases at J, with 15 bases between. The CDR3 has 16 residues. Germline V gives CDR1 SGHRS, CDR2 YFSETQ. As DNA, the CDR3 is TGCGCCAGCAGCTTTTGGCCGGGACTGAGCTCCTACGAGCAGTACTTC. Its protein is CASSFWPGLSSYEQYF. Based on the CDR3 plus reference TRBV5-1 and TRBJ2-7, the full variable domain is KAGVTQTPRYLIKTRGQQVTLSCSPISGHRSVSWYQQTPGQGLQFLFEYFSETQRNKGNFPGRFSGRQFSNSRSEMNVSTLELGDSALYLCASSFWPGLSSYEQYFGPGTRLTVT.

The chain couples TRBV12-3 or TRBV12-4 to TRBJ2-1; the D gene could be TRBD1 or TRBD2 (6 bases each). CDR3 length equals 10 residues. V lost 11 bases, J lost 8 bases, and 10 bases lay in between. This chain's CDR3 is CAVGGDEQFF. The CDR3 DNA reads TGTGCCGTCGGGGGCGATGAGCAGTTCTTC.

This clonotype was seen more than once but under ten times. An end of the junction differs from the germline gene, which may be a read error. This chain joins TRBV4-1 and TRBJ2-1; a weak D match, TRBD2 (6 bases). Germline CDR1 reads MGHRA; CDR2 reads YSYEKL. The CDR3 spans 12 residues. The DNA of the CDR3 is TGCGACAGCAGCAAGATAGCGGCCCCCACGTTCTTC. This sequence encodes CDSSKIAAPTFF.

The table lists this clonotype with many counts. This chain connects TRBV28 to TRBJ1-5; D uncertain. This CDR3 region has 13 residues. V gave up 3 bases and J gave up 0 bases, with 3 bases separating them. Germline CDR1 and CDR2: MDHEN and SYDVKM. The CDR3 sequence: CASSFPSNQPQHF. In nucleotides, the CDR3 is TGTGCCAGCAGTTTTCCTAGCAATCAGCCCCAGCATTTT.

This clonotype was observed many times. V usage is TRBV10-2 and J usage is TRBJ2-5, with TRBD1 matching over 7 bases. Germline loops: CDR1 WSHSY, CDR2 SAAADI. J gave up 2 bases and V 6 bases, and 3 bases lay outside the gene matches. The CDR3 covers 13 residues. The CDR3 DNA follows: TGCGCCAGCAGCCCGGGACAGCAAGAGACCCAGTACTTC. Amino acids: CASSPGQQETQYF.

This clonotype was detected ten times or more. The V call is TRBV10-3, the J call TRBJ1-2; 10 bases fit TRBD1. The junction had 19 bases not matched to a gene; V was cut back by 2 bases and J by 4 bases. The CDR3 loop spans 20 amino acids. The V gene's germline CDR1 is ENHRY and CDR2 SYGVKD. CDR3 DNA sequence: TGTGCCATCAGTGAGCCGGAGGGGGCCGGGACAGGGGATCAGTCCTATGGCTACACCTTC. Its protein product is CAISEPEGAGTGDQSYGYTF.

This clonotype was recorded many times. J is TRBJ1-1 and V is TRBV10-2; possibly TRBD1 for D (6 bases). V lost 0 bases and J 4 bases, leaving 12 bases between the germline ends. Per germline, CDR1 WSHSY and CDR2 SAAADI. This CDR3 is built from 15 residues. CDR3 sequence reads: CASSESWTETTEAFF. The CDR3 nucleotides read TGCGCCAGCAGTGAGTCGTGGACAGAGACCACTGAAGCTTTCTTT.

This clonotype was counted at least ten times. The V call is TRBV9, the J call TRBJ2-6; D remains ambiguous. This CDR3 comprises 18 residues. The germline V gene encodes CDR1 SGDLS and CDR2 YYNGEE. V lost 4 bases and J 2 bases, leaving 19 bases between the germline ends. DNA of the CDR3: TGTGCCAGCAGCTCCCGACAACAACTGTACCCTGGGGCCAACGTCCTGACTTTC. Translation: CASSSRQQLYPGANVLTF. Looking up the rest from reference TRBV9 and TRBJ2-6 gives the full variable domain: DSGVTQTPKHLITATGQRVTLRCSPRSGDLSVYWYQQSLDQGLQFLIQYYNGEERAKGNILERFSAQQFPDLHSELNLSSLELGDSALYFCASSSRQQLYPGANVLTFGAGSRLTVL.

This clonotype was seen ten or more times. This rearrangement joins TRBV18 to TRBJ1-2, with no clear D. V dropped 0 bases and J dropped 4 bases, with 9 bases sitting between them. The CDR3 has 14 amino acids. Germline CDR1 KGHSH, CDR2 LQKENI. In DNA, the CDR3 is TGTGCCAGCTCACCACCCCTCCTGACCTATGGCTACACCTTC. Its protein product is CASSPPLLTYGYTF.

This clonotype was observed at least ten times. This chain uses TRBV4-1 with TRBJ2-7; 7 bases fit TRBD1. Trimming took 3 bases from V and 3 from J; bases not matched to a gene: 8. Germline V gene lookup returns CDR1 MGHRA and CDR2 YSYEKL. The CDR3 totals 15 residues. CDR3 amino acids: CASSHNRGKDYEQYF. DNA for the CDR3: TGCGCCAGCAGCCATAACAGGGGTAAGGACTACGAGCAGTACTTC.

This clonotype was recorded at least ten times. This chain uses TRBV7-6 with TRBJ2-3; D unclear. The CDR3 is made up of 14 amino acids. Germline CDR1 reads SGHVS; CDR2 reads FNYEAQ. With 1 base removed from V and 6 bases from J, the gap between germline ends came to 11 bases. DNA of the CDR3: TGTGCCAGCAGCTTAGGGGGAAATCGGGATACGCAGTATTTT. Translation gives CASSLGGNRDTQYF. Filled out from reference TRBV7-6 and TRBJ2-3, the complete variable domain reads GAGVSQSPRYKVTKRGQDVALRCDPISGHVSLYWYRQALGQGPEFLTYFNYEAQQDKSGLPNDRFSAERPEGSISTLTIQRTEQRDSAMYRCASSLGGNRDTQYFGPGTRLTVL.

This clonotype was observed many times. This sequence joins TRBV20-1 and TRBJ1-4; D remains ambiguous. Germline V gene sequence: CDR1 DFQATT, CDR2 SNEGSKA (reference sequence). This CDR3 is built from 13 residues. V shed 0 bases and J shed 8 bases, with 10 bases lying between them. The CDR3 nucleotides read TGCAGTGCTAGAGATGGGCAGAACGAAAAACTGTTTTTT. This codes for CSARDGQNEKLFF.

This clonotype was picked up many times. V usage is TRBV27 and J usage is TRBJ1-2, with no clear D. Germline assignment: CDR1 MNHEY and CDR2 SMNVEV (reference sequence). The germline V and J ends were trimmed by 5 bases and 7 bases, with 23 bases remaining between them. CDR3 size: 16 residues. The CDR3 spells CASSLEGGRRRGGYTF. The CDR3 nucleotides read TGTGCCAGCAGTCTCGAGGGCGGGAGACGGCGGGGTGGCTACACCTTC.

The chain is built from TRBV7-9 and TRBJ2-2, with unresolved D. Deletions cut 5 bases from V and 6 bases from J, with 7 bases between. The CDR3 is 12 amino acids. CDR1 and CDR2 from the germline V gene are SEHNR and FQNEAQ (reference sequence). The CDR3, as DNA: TGTGCCAGCAGCCTAGAAGCCGGGGAGCTGTTTTTT. Encoded protein: CASSLEAGELFF. The entire variable domain, with the rest obtained from reference TRBV7-9 and TRBJ2-2, is as follows: DTGVSQNPRHKITKRGQNVTFRCDPISEHNRLYWYRQTLGQGPEFLTYFQNEAQLEKSRLLSDRFSAERPKGSFSTLEIQRTEQGDSAMYLCASSLEAGELFFGEGSRLTVL.

This clonotype was recorded at least ten times. V and J are TRBV7-3 and TRBJ2-3; no clear D gene. V was pared by 2 bases and J by 4 bases, with 7 bases between. CDR3 length: 13 amino acids. Germline loops: CDR1 SGHTA, CDR2 FQGTGA. This chain's CDR3 is CASSLSRSDTQYF. The CDR3 nucleotides read TGTGCCAGCAGCTTATCCCGGTCAGATACGCAGTATTTT.

At least ten counts were recorded for this clonotype. The rearrangement links TRBV5-1 to TRBJ2-5, with 8 bases aligning to TRBD1. Looked up from germline, CDR1 is SGHRS and CDR2 is YFSETQ. V lost 4 bases and J lost 5; bases outside the gene matches: 4. The CDR3 runs to 13 residues. The CDR3 loop is CASSVQGAETQYF. In nucleotides, the CDR3 is TGCGCCAGCAGCGTCCAGGGGGCTGAGACCCAGTACTTC.

This clonotype was detected ten times or more. The CDR3 sequence: CASVGKSGTSSTDTQYF. DNA for the CDR3: TGTGCCAGCGTGGGAAAATCCGGGACTAGCAGCACAGATACGCAGTATTTT. The rearrangement joins TRBV2 to TRBJ2-3, with 9 bases lining up with TRBD2. The CDR3 contains 17 residues. V lost 8 bases, J lost 0 bases, and 12 bases stayed unmatched. Germline lookup yields CDR1 SNHLY and CDR2 FYNNEI. The whole variable domain, filled in from reference TRBV2 and TRBJ2-3, reads EPEVTQTPSHQVTQMGQEVILRCVPISNHLYFYWYRQILGQKVEFLVSFYNNEISEKSEIFDDQFSVERPDGSNFTLKIRSTKLEDSAMYFCASVGKSGTSSTDTQYFGPGTRLTVL.

Many counts were recorded for this clonotype. The CDR3 nucleotides read TGTGCCAGCAGTTCCCAAAGACCCGGTCTCGGAAACACCATATATTTT. This gives the protein CASSSQRPGLGNTIYF. The chain employs TRBV27 and TRBJ1-3; no clear D. This CDR3 has 16 residues. Trimming stripped 4 bases from V and 4 bases from J, with 17 bases between. Germline V gives CDR1 MNHEY, CDR2 SMNVEV (reference sequence).

This clonotype showed up many times. The chain uses TRBV12-3 or TRBV12-4 and TRBJ2-1; D not certain. The germline V and J ends were trimmed by 2 bases and 8 bases, with 13 bases remaining between them. The CDR3 spans 14 residues. The CDR3 region has the DNA TGTGCCAGCAGTTTAATCCCAGGTGGAGATGAGCAGTTCTTC. Translating gives CASSLIPGGDEQFF.

The table lists this clonotype with many counts. This chain connects TRBV3-1 to TRBJ2-7; D gene unclear. The germline V and J ends were trimmed by 4 bases and 2 bases, with 9 bases remaining between them. Germline CDR1 and CDR2: LGHDT and YNNKEL (reference sequence). The CDR3 sequence is 13 residues long. CDR3 region: CASSRRSTYEQYF. CDR3 bases: TGTGCCAGCAGCCGAAGGAGTACCTACGAGCAGTACTTC.

This clonotype was counted ten times or more. The DNA of the CDR3 is TGTGCCAGCAGCTTGGCCACCGCCTTCCGTCTGGTGGGTTACGAGCAGTACTTC. It yields the protein CASSLATAFRLVGYEQYF. The J gene is TRBJ2-7, the V gene TRBV5-5, with D unclear. V was shortened by 0 bases and J by 4 bases, with 23 bases between the two germline ends. Germline CDR1 SGHKS, CDR2 YYEKEE (reference sequence). This CDR3 contains 18 residues.

At least ten counts were recorded for this clonotype. The genes are TRBV7-9 and TRBJ2-1; 8 bases align to TRBD1. The germline V gene has CDR1 SEHNR and CDR2 FQNEAQ (reference sequence). V shed 5 bases, J shed 2 bases, and the junction held 5 bases outside the gene matches. The CDR3 spans 15 residues. In nucleotides, the CDR3 is TGTGCCAGCAGCCTCAGGGGGCTTGCCTACAATGAGCAGTTCTTC. It yields the protein CASSLRGLAYNEQFF. The whole variable domain, remainder taken from reference TRBV7-9 and TRBJ2-1, is DTGVSQNPRHKITKRGQNVTFRCDPISEHNRLYWYRQTLGQGPEFLTYFQNEAQLEKSRLLSDRFSAERPKGSFSTLEIQRTEQGDSAMYLCASSLRGLAYNEQFFGPGTRLTVL.

This clonotype was seen repeatedly, ten times or more. This chain joins TRBV3-1 and TRBJ2-5; 9 bases map to TRBD1. Germline V gene lookup returns CDR1 LGHDT and CDR2 YNNKEL (reference sequence). J was trimmed by 5 bases and V by 4 bases; bases with no gene match: 5. CDR3 length equals 14 residues. The CDR3 bases are TGTGCCAGCAGCCTCGGACAGGGGCACGAGACCCAGTACTTC. Protein sequence: CASSLGQGHETQYF.

There are many counts of this clonotype. Germline is not matched at one junction end, which may reflect a read error. V is TRBV7-7 and J is TRBJ2-5; tentative D call: TRBD2 (5 bases). The CDR3 runs 13 residues. Germline-derived CDR1 and CDR2 are SSHAT and FNYEAQ (reference sequence). In nucleotides, the CDR3 is TGTGCTAGCAGCTCGGGATTTGAAGAGACCCAGTACTTC. This translates into CASSSGFEETQYF.

This clonotype came up a few times. The chain is built from TRBV12-3 or TRBV12-4 and TRBJ2-1; 13 nucleotides agree with TRBD2. This CDR3 is built from 15 residues. Trimming took 5 bases from V and 7 from J; bases not matched to a gene: 5. CDR3 in DNA: TGTGCCAGCAGTCCACTAGCGGGGGGGCCGAATGAGCAGTTCTTC. Protein product: CASSPLAGGPNEQFF.

This clonotype has ten or more counts. The CDR3 DNA reads TGTGCCAGCAGTCCTCCAGAAGAGAGGAGGAAACTGTTTTTT. As protein: CASSPPEERRKLFF. The chain combines TRBV12-3 or TRBV12-4 with TRBJ1-4; D ambiguous. Trimming cost V 5 bases and J 11 bases, with 18 bases left between them. The CDR3 has 14 residues.